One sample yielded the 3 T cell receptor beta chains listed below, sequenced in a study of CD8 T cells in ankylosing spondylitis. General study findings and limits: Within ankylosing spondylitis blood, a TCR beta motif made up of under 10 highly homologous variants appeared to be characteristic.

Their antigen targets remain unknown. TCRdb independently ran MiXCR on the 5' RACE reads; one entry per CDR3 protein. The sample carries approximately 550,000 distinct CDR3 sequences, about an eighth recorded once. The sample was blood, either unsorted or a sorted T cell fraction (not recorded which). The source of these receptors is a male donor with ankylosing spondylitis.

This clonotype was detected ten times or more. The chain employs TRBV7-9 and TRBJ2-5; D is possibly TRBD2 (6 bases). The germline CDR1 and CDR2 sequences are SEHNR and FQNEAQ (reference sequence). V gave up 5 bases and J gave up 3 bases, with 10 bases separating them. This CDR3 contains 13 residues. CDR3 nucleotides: TGTGCCAGCAGCCAACGGGGGAAAGAGACCCAGTACTTC. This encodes CASSQRGKETQYF.

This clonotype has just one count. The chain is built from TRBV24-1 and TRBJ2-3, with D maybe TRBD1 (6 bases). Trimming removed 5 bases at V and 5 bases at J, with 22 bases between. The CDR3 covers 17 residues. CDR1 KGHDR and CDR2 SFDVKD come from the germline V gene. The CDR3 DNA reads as TGTGCCACCAGTGGGGTTGGGGCAGGGGCCCAGCGAGATACGCAGTATTTT. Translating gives CATSGVGAGAQRDTQYF.

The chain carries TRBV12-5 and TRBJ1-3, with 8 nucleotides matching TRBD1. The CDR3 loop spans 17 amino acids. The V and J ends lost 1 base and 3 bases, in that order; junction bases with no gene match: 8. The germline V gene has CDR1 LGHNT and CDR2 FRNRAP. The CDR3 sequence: CASGLGGQGSGGNTIYF. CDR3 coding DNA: TGTGCTAGTGGTTTGGGCGGACAGGGATCGGGTGGAAACACCATATATTTT.